These 21 T cell receptor beta chains share one sample of origin, sequenced in a study of T cells in Graves' hyperthyroidism and ophthalmopathy. What was amplified from RNA transcripts were TCR beta CDR3 regions. Primed by the HTBI set, a first-round RT-PCR was run on the TCR CDR3. TCRdb redid the calling of the multiplex PCR reads with MiXCR, one entry per CDR3 protein. Of about 600,000 distinct CDR3 sequences in the sample, around 16% were seen once. The sequencing input was blood. These receptors came from a woman in her thirties or forties with Graves' ophthalmopathy.

This clonotype has only a few counts. The chain has TRBV20-1 and TRBJ1-1; D ambiguous. The CDR3 length is 13 residues. Per the germline V gene, CDR1 is DFQATT and CDR2 is SNEGSKA (reference sequence). Between the trimmed V and J ends, which lost 0 bases and 10 bases, there was a span of 15 bases. As DNA, the CDR3 is TGCAGTGCTAGAGATATGGTCTTGCAGTCAGCTTTCTTT. The encoded protein is CSARDMVLQSAFF.

This clonotype was counted at least ten times. This chain connects TRBV6-1 to TRBJ2-1; tentative D call: TRBD2 (6 bases). Germline values: CDR1 MNHNS, CDR2 SASEGT. V lost 5 bases, J lost 1 base, and 15 bases lay in between. The CDR3 runs 16 residues. The CDR3 reads CASSFGGTGSYNEQFF. The CDR3 DNA is TGTGCCAGCAGTTTTGGGGGGACGGGATCCTACAATGAGCAGTTCTTC.

The chain has TRBV5-1 and TRBJ2-3; the D is unclear. The germline V gene encodes CDR1 SGHRS and CDR2 YFSETQ. The V end lost 6 bases, the J end lost 3 bases, and 14 bases lay between the germline ends. The CDR3 is made up of 14 amino acids. CDR3 loop: CASTSSTGTDTQYF. CDR3 in DNA: TGCGCCAGCACATCCTCCACCGGGACAGATACGCAGTATTTT.

The chain couples TRBV6-2 or TRBV6-3 to TRBJ1-3; D may be TRBD1 (5 bases). There are 14 residues in the CDR3. Per the germline V gene, CDR1 is MNHEY and CDR2 is SVGEGT. Trimming shortened V by 6 bases and J by 2 bases, and 11 bases separated the two germline ends. For the CDR3, the DNA is TGTGCCAGCAGCTCGACAGTAACTGGAAACACCATATATTTT. This codes for CASSSTVTGNTIYF.

This clonotype was detected only once. A much larger clone is a single base away; this may be a read error. The gene calls are TRBV7-8 and TRBJ2-3, with 10 bases aligning to TRBD2. Germline CDR1 and CDR2: SGHVS and FQNEAQ. The CDR3 length is 16 residues. As DNA, the CDR3 is TGTGCCAGCAACTTAGCCCTAGCGGGGGGCACAGATACGCAGTATTTT. Amino acid sequence: CASNLALAGGTDTQYF. Supplemented by reference TRBV7-8 and TRBJ2-3, the full variable domain reads GAGVSQSPRYKVAKRGQDVALRCDPISGHVSLFWYQQALGQGPEFLTYFQNEAQLDKSGLPSDRFFAERPEGSVSTLKIQRTQQEDSAVYLCASNLALAGGTDTQYFGPGTRLTVL.

In this sample, this clonotype turned up many times. J is TRBJ2-5 and V is TRBV28; D gene ambiguous. V dropped 10 bases and J dropped 4 bases, with 16 bases sitting between them. This CDR3 is 13 amino acids long. Germline-derived CDR1 and CDR2 are MDHEN and SYDVKM. As DNA, the CDR3 is TGTGCCACCCACGCCGGCGGAGCAGAGACCCAGTACTTC. Residues: CATHAGGAETQYF.

V gene TRBV6-4 combines with J gene TRBJ1-6; possibly TRBD1 for D (6 bases). Germline V gene lookup returns CDR1 MRHNA and CDR2 SNTAGT. The CDR3 contains 13 residues. V lost 5 bases and J 13 bases, leaving 15 bases between the germline ends. CDR3 sequence reads: CASSSRWDTPLHF. The CDR3 region has the DNA TGTGCCAGCAGTTCTAGGTGGGACACGCCCCTCCACTTT.

This clonotype has at least ten counts. The V gene is TRBV7-9, the J gene TRBJ2-5, with TRBD2 identical over 14 bases. With 5 bases clipped from V and 5 bases from J, the junction kept 10 bases outside the gene matches. Germline-derived CDR1 and CDR2 are SEHNR and FQNEAQ (reference sequence). The CDR3 runs to 17 residues. Here the CDR3 reads CASSVGTSGGSWETQYF. The CDR3 DNA sequence: TGTGCCAGCAGCGTCGGGACTAGCGGGGGATCCTGGGAGACCCAGTACTTC.

To note about this clonotype: It may be a read error: a sequence one base away is much more abundant. V usage is TRBV20-1 and J usage is TRBJ2-7; D possibly uses TRBD1 or TRBD2 (5 bases each). The CDR3 runs 16 residues. The V gene's germline CDR1 is DFQATT and CDR2 SNEGSKA (reference sequence). V shed 1 base and J shed 1 base, with 17 bases lying between them. This chain's CDR3 is CSARGQGAPGSYEQYF. Here the CDR3 DNA reads TGCAGTGCTAGAGGGCAGGGAGCTCCCGGGTCCTACGAGCAGTACTTC.

This clonotype was counted ten times or more. The chain is built from TRBV28 and TRBJ1-2, with a possible D match to TRBD1 (6 bases). CDR3 length equals 14 residues. Germline-derived CDR1 and CDR2 are MDHEN and SYDVKM. Deletions cut 6 bases from V and 0 bases from J, with 11 bases between. Written as DNA, the CDR3 is TGTGCCAGCAGATCTACAGGGTCTAACTATGGCTACACCTTC. Translation gives CASRSTGSNYGYTF.

This clonotype was recorded a few times. The gene calls are TRBV20-1 and TRBJ1-2, with 8 bases aligning to TRBD1. Losses at the gene ends were 0 bases for V and 8 bases for J; bases not matched to a gene: 17. From germline, CDR1 is DFQATT and CDR2 SNEGSKA (reference sequence). There are 17 residues in the CDR3. The CDR3 DNA is TGCAGTGCTAGAGATCATAGAAAGGGGGACAGGTTCTTAGGCTACACCTTC. Translating it yields CSARDHRKGDRFLGYTF.

This clonotype was picked up many times. The V call is TRBV18, the J call TRBJ1-5; D is unresolved. CDR1 KGHSH and CDR2 LQKENI come from the germline V gene. The CDR3 contains 10 residues. Trimming pared 3 bases from V and 9 bases from J, leaving 3 bases between. The CDR3 DNA follows: TGTGCCAGCTCACCGACGCCCCAGCATTTT. Translation: CASSPTPQHF. The variable domain in full, completed from reference TRBV18 and TRBJ1-5, reads NAGVMQNPRHLVRRRGQEARLRCSPMKGHSHVYWYRQLPEEGLKFMVYLQKENIIDESGMPKERFSAEFPKEGPSILRIQQVVRGDSAAYFCASSPTPQHFGDGTRLSIL.

This rearrangement joins TRBV19 to TRBJ2-4, with 9 positions matching TRBD1. V lost 2 bases and J lost 0; bases outside the gene matches: 2. CDR3 length equals 16 residues. From germline, CDR1 is LNHDA and CDR2 SQIVND (reference sequence). In DNA form, the CDR3 reads TGTGCCAGTAGTATACCGGGACAGGGAGCCAAAAACATTCAGTACTTC. It yields the protein CASSIPGQGAKNIQYF.

This clonotype was recorded many times. At one end the junction does not follow the germline gene, possibly because of a read error. J is TRBJ2-7 and V is TRBV2, with D unresolved. Looked up from germline, CDR1 is SNHLY and CDR2 is FYNNEI. This CDR3 is built from 12 residues. CDR3 in DNA: TGTGCCAGCATTGAAGCTGCCTACGAGCAGTACTTC. It codes for CASIEAAYEQYF.

This clonotype has ten or more counts. The genes are TRBV11-2 and TRBJ2-7; possible D gene TRBD2, 7 bases. The CDR3 spans 17 residues. Looked up from germline, CDR1 is SGHAT and CDR2 is FQNNGV. V was clipped by 5 bases and J by 0 bases, with 20 bases between them. This CDR3 reads CASSGSMSGGNSYEQYF. The CDR3 nucleotides read TGTGCCAGCAGCGGGAGTATGTCGGGGGGCAACTCCTACGAGCAGTACTTC.

The chain has TRBV3-1 and TRBJ2-2; D may be TRBD1 or TRBD2 (5 bases each). Germline values: CDR1 LGHDT, CDR2 YNNKEL (reference sequence). V lost 4 bases to trimming and J lost 4 bases, with 16 bases between them. The CDR3 runs to 16 residues. CDR3 nucleotide sequence: TGTGCCAGCAGCCGACGCATGGGGGTCGTCACCGGGGAGCTGTTTTTT. Translation gives CASSRRMGVVTGELFF. Based on the CDR3 plus reference TRBV3-1 and TRBJ2-2, the full variable domain is DTAVSQTPKYLVTQMGNDKSIKCEQNLGHDTMYWYKQDSKKFLKIMFSYNNKELIINETVPNRFSPKSPDKAHLNLHINSLELGDSAVYFCASSRRMGVVTGELFFGEGSRLTVL.

Only a few counts were recorded for this clonotype. The chain couples TRBV5-5 to TRBJ2-7; D might be TRBD1 (6 bases). The germline V gene has CDR1 SGHKS and CDR2 YYEKEE (reference sequence). This CDR3 is 18 amino acids long. The V end was cut by 0 bases, the J end by 2 bases, with 21 bases between. The CDR3 nucleotides read TGTGCCAGCAGCTTGGCCCTCCAGTGGGGGCCTCCTACCTACGAGCAGTACTTC. Amino acids: CASSLALQWGPPTYEQYF. Full variable domain (missing parts from reference TRBV5-5 and TRBJ2-7): DAGVTQSPTHLIKTRGQQVTLRCSPISGHKSVSWYQQVLGQGPQFIFQYYEKEERGRGNFPDRFSARQFPNYSSELNVNALLLGDSALYLCASSLALQWGPPTYEQYFGPGTRLTVT.

Ten or more counts support this clonotype. J is TRBJ1-6 and V is TRBV30; no definite D call. The V and J ends lost 3 bases and 14 bases respectively, with 14 bases between them. The CDR3 is made up of 12 amino acids. Germline V lookup: CDR1 GTSNPN, CDR2 SVGIG (reference sequence). The CDR3 nucleotides are TGTGCCTGGAGGGCACCGGGCCAGTCCCTCCACTTT. Amino acid sequence: CAWRAPGQSLHF.

The table lists this clonotype with many counts. V is TRBV5-1 and J is TRBJ2-5; 8 bases align to TRBD1. V lost 0 bases and J lost 5; bases outside the gene matches: 9. This CDR3 has 16 amino acids. Germline V gene sequence: CDR1 SGHRS, CDR2 YFSETQ. The CDR3 sequence: CASSLGIGTGGETQYF. The CDR3 DNA reads as TGCGCCAGCAGCTTGGGTATCGGGACAGGTGGGGAGACCCAGTACTTC. The complete variable domain, with remaining parts taken from reference TRBV5-1 and TRBJ2-5, reads KAGVTQTPRYLIKTRGQQVTLSCSPISGHRSVSWYQQTPGQGLQFLFEYFSETQRNKGNFPGRFSGRQFSNSRSEMNVSTLELGDSALYLCASSLGIGTGGETQYFGPGTRLLVL.

This clonotype was observed at least ten times. The chain uses TRBV6-1 and TRBJ2-2; D remains ambiguous. V gave up 0 bases and J gave up 0 bases, with 11 bases separating them. The CDR3 covers 17 residues. Germline CDR1 reads MNHNS; CDR2 reads SASEGT. This CDR3 is CASSEALWAANTGELFF. CDR3 DNA: TGTGCCAGCAGTGAAGCGTTGTGGGCGGCGAACACCGGGGAGCTGTTTTTT.

This clonotype was observed many times. The chain recombines TRBV5-1 with TRBJ1-3, with D uncertain. Trimming shortened V by 0 bases and J by 4 bases, and 8 bases separated the two germline ends. The CDR3 spans 14 residues. Per germline, CDR1 SGHRS and CDR2 YFSETQ. In DNA form, the CDR3 reads TGCGCCAGCAGCTTGGAAGTCGCGGGAAACACCATATATTTT. Its protein is CASSLEVAGNTIYF.